Listed below are T cell receptor beta chains from one sample, sequenced in a study of cytomegalovirus exposure and HLA in healthy donors. TCRdb keeps only in-frame clones here, not all; method: immunoSEQ multiplex PCR. The sample records around 100,000 clones, roughly 70% being singletons. The material sequenced was PBMCs. These TCRs come from a man between 18 and 29 years old in good health and CMV-seropositive. CDR3s include the opening cysteine and the closing phenylalanine or tryptophan. The order of the fields is V gene, J gene, D gene, clone size, CDR3 protein, CDR3 DNA. D genes are given only for firm matches. For some rows the clone size is stated as once, few or many, or as a class when expanded; others skip it.

>TRBV6-6|TRBJ1-2|.|few
CASSYSATDGYTF
TGTGCCAGCAGTTACTCAGCGACGGATGGCTACACCTTC
>TRBV10-1|TRBJ2-3|TRBD2|.
CASSQTRDYASTDTQYF
TGCGCCAGCAGCCAAACCCGGGACTATGCTAGCACAGATACGCAGTATTTT
>TRBV13|TRBJ1-5|.|.
CASSLFPGVSNQPQHF
TGTGCCAGCAGCTTATTTCCGGGGGTTAGCAATCAGCCCCAGCATTTT
>TRBV5-1|TRBJ2-3|.|.
CASSLGPRFGTDTQYF
TGCGCCAGCAGCTTGGGTCCCAGGTTTGGAACAGATACGCAGTATTTT
>TRBV5-1|TRBJ1-4|.|few
CASRAVQGNEKLFF
TGCGCCAGCAGAGCTGTTCAGGGGAACGAAAAACTGTTTTTT
>TRBV28|TRBJ1-2|.|.
CASRLAGWSGYTF
TGTGCCAGCAGACTTGCAGGGTGGAGCGGCTACACCTTC
>TRBV6-6|TRBJ2-2|TRBD1|.
CASRLDRGHLSGELFF
TGTGCCAGCAGGCTGGACAGGGGGCATCTATCCGGGGAGCTGTTTTTT
>TRBV30|TRBJ1-5|.|.
CAWSVGHDSQPQHF
TGTGCCTGGAGTGTAGGACACGACTCACAGCCCCAGCATTTT
>TRBV13|TRBJ2-2|TRBD2|few
CASTGSGANTGELFF
TGTGCCAGCACGGGTAGCGGGGCCAACACCGGGGAGCTGTTTTTT
>TRBV11-2|TRBJ2-7|.|.
CASSLDRDSGTYEQYF
TGTGCCAGCAGCTTAGATCGGGATAGCGGCACCTACGAGCAGTACTTC
>TRBV11-2|TRBJ2-3|TRBD1|few
CASSFDRGPDTQYF
TGTGCCAGCAGCTTTGACAGGGGACCAGATACGCAGTATTTT
>TRBV28|TRBJ2-6|.|.
CASRPPIGSGANVLTF
TGTGCCAGCAGACCCCCTATTGGCTCTGGGGCCAACGTCCTGACTTTC
>TRBV2|TRBJ1-3|.|.
CASRPGRVSGNTIYF
TGTGCCAGCAGGCCGGGGAGGGTCTCTGGAAACACCATATATTTT
>TRBV6-4|TRBJ2-5|TRBD1|.
CASSDSGGQGGETQYF
TGTGCCAGCAGTGACTCGGGTGGACAGGGGGGAGAGACCCAGTACTTC
>TRBV30|TRBJ1-6|TRBD1|.
CAWGQGQDSPLHF
TGTGCCTGGGGACAGGGCCAGGATTCACCCCTCCACTTT
>TRBV27|TRBJ1-6|.|.
CASSLWGLSSYNSPLHF
TGTGCCAGCAGTTTATGGGGCTTGAGCTCCTATAATTCACCCCTCCACTTT
>TRBV5-6|TRBJ2-7|.|few
CASSSGLGYYEQYF
TGTGCCAGCAGTTCAGGGTTGGGATACTACGAGCAGTACTTC
>TRBV5-1|TRBJ2-5|.|.
CASSLGSRKEETQYF
TGCGCCAGCAGCTTGGGTTCTAGAAAAGAAGAGACCCAGTACTTC